One sample yielded the 21 T cell receptor beta chains listed below, sequenced in a study of blood T cell repertoires in COVID-19 (dated by TCRdb to about 2020). Libraries were made using the immunoSEQ multiplex PCR assay. Held by TCRdb, this immuneACCESS table contains in-frame sequences only and omits some clones. Under half of the omission traces to an unresolved V gene where checked; the cause of the rest is unknown. The sample includes 150,000 to 200,000 clones, with around 87% observed a single time. The biggest ten clones account for roughly 2.6% of the sample. Sequencing input: peripheral blood. Source of these receptors: a man between 35 and 55 years old with active or convalescent COVID-19.

This chain connects TRBV3-1 (or the pseudogene TRBV3-2) to TRBJ1-2; no firm D call. The CDR3 spans 12 residues. Trimming removed 0 bases from V and 6 bases from J, with 5 bases in between. The germline CDR1 and CDR2 sequences are LGHDT and YNNKEL (reference sequence). CDR3: CASSQEQHGYTF. The CDR3 DNA follows: TGTGCCAGCAGCCAAGAACAGCATGGCTACACCTTC.

J is TRBJ2-2 and V is TRBV27, with 9 positions matching TRBD1. Germline-derived CDR1 and CDR2 are MNHEY and SMNVEV (reference sequence). The CDR3 is made up of 16 amino acids. With V trimmed by 4 bases and J by 2 bases, 5 bases remained unmatched. In DNA form, the CDR3 reads TGTGCCAGCAGTTCTCGGACAGGGGATAACACCGGGGAGCTGTTTTTT. This gives the protein CASSSRTGDNTGELFF.

This chain links TRBV13 with TRBJ2-3; 7 positions match TRBD1. Germline lookup yields CDR1 PRHDT and CDR2 FYEKMQ (reference sequence). V shed 4 bases, J shed 4 bases, and the junction held 5 bases outside the gene matches. This CDR3 is built from 14 residues. The CDR3 region is CASSSTGRADTQYF. The CDR3 DNA sequence: TGTGCCAGCAGCTCGACAGGGCGGGCAGATACGCAGTATTTT.

The chain uses TRBV18 and TRBJ1-1, with D possibly TRBD1 on 6 matching bases. V shed 1 base and J shed 5 bases, with 17 bases lying between them. In germline, CDR1 is KGHSH, CDR2 LQKENI. The CDR3 spans 16 residues. CDR3 sequence reads: CASSPQKQGVGTEAFF. CDR3 bases: TGTGCCAGCTCACCACAGAAACAGGGAGTGGGAACTGAAGCTTTCTTT.

The rearrangement links TRBV28 to TRBJ2-1; 14 positions agree with TRBD2. Germline V gene sequence: CDR1 MDHEN, CDR2 SYDVKM. V shed 5 bases, J shed 7 bases, and the junction held 13 bases outside the gene matches. The length of the CDR3 is 18 residues. CDR3 nucleotide sequence: TGTGCCAGCAGTAGCCGACTAGCGGGGGGGCCGGGGCTAAATGAGCAGTTCTTC. Its translation is CASSSRLAGGPGLNEQFF.

This rearrangement joins TRBV5-1 to TRBJ1-4, with D possibly matching TRBD1 (6 bases). Germline V gene lookup returns CDR1 SGHRS and CDR2 YFSETQ. V was pared by 4 bases and J by 4 bases, with 14 bases between. This CDR3 region has 15 residues. CDR3 sequence (DNA): TGCGCCAGCAGCCCACGGACAGTAATTAATGAAAAACTGTTTTTT. It yields the protein CASSPRTVINEKLFF.

The chain employs TRBV6-5 and TRBJ1-2; weak D call: TRBD1 (6 bases). The V gene's germline CDR1 is MNHEY and CDR2 SVGAGI. Deletions cut 5 bases from V and 3 bases from J, with 13 bases between. The CDR3 runs 14 residues. The CDR3 coding sequence is TGTGCCAGCAGTCTAAGGACAGATCACTATGGCTACACCTTC. It specifies CASSLRTDHYGYTF.

The V call is TRBV7-9, the J call TRBJ2-5; 9 bases map to TRBD2. The ends lost 7 bases at V and 5 bases at J; junction bases unmatched: 5. CDR3 size: 13 residues. Germline V gene data show CDR1 as SEHNR and CDR2 as FQNEAQ (reference sequence). CDR3 residues: CASMAGGLETQYF. The DNA for the CDR3 is TGTGCCAGCATGGCGGGGGGGCTGGAGACCCAGTACTTC. The entire variable domain, with the rest obtained from reference TRBV7-9 and TRBJ2-5, is as follows: DTGVSQNPRHKITKRGQNVTFRCDPISEHNRLYWYRQTLGQGPEFLTYFQNEAQLEKSRLLSDRFSAERPKGSFSTLEIQRTEQGDSAMYLCASMAGGLETQYFGPGTRLLVL.

This chain joins TRBV7-9 and TRBJ2-5; tentatively, D is TRBD2 (6 bases). The CDR3 is made up of 14 amino acids. The germline CDR1 and CDR2 sequences are SEHNR and FQNEAQ (reference sequence). V lost 4 bases and J 4 bases, leaving 13 bases between the germline ends. This CDR3 reads CASSWYQGGETQYF. DNA of the CDR3: TGTGCCAGCAGCTGGTACCAGGGAGGAGAGACCCAGTACTTC. Full variable domain (outside the CDR3, taken from reference TRBV7-9 and TRBJ2-5): DTGVSQNPRHKITKRGQNVTFRCDPISEHNRLYWYRQTLGQGPEFLTYFQNEAQLEKSRLLSDRFSAERPKGSFSTLEIQRTEQGDSAMYLCASSWYQGGETQYFGPGTRLLVL.

The chain carries TRBV19 and TRBJ1-5; D not resolved. V lost 6 bases and J lost 3, with 12 bases in between. CDR3 size: 14 residues. Germline values: CDR1 LNHDA, CDR2 SQIVND (reference sequence). The CDR3 DNA reads TGTGCCAGTAGGCCAACTCGGGACAATCAGCCCCAGCATTTT. It yields the protein CASRPTRDNQPQHF.

J is TRBJ2-4 and V is TRBV15; 7 nucleotides line up with TRBD2. The V gene's germline CDR1 is LNHNV and CDR2 YYDKDF (reference sequence). The CDR3 runs to 17 residues. With V trimmed by 3 bases and J by 3 bases, 11 bases remained unmatched. In DNA, the CDR3 is TGTGCCACCAGCAGCCCCATCCGTGCGGGGGACAAAAACATTCAGTACTTC. Translating gives CATSSPIRAGDKNIQYF.

This clone appeared once. The junction does not match germline at one end; this may be a read error. The chain uses TRBV28 and TRBJ1-6; D may be TRBD1 (6 bases). The germline CDR1 and CDR2 sequences are MDHEN and SYDVKM. This CDR3 is 13 amino acids long. The CDR3 region has the DNA TGTGCCAGCAGTTTAGGGGACACTTACCCTTCGGACTTT. Amino acid sequence: CASSLGDTYPSDF.

The table lists this clone with a few counts. The genes are TRBV19 and TRBJ2-7; possible D gene TRBD2, 5 bases. The V and J ends lost 6 bases and 0 bases respectively, with 18 bases between them. CDR1 and CDR2 (germline): LNHDA, SQIVND (reference sequence). The CDR3 is 16 amino acids. The CDR3 DNA sequence: TGTGCCAGTAGCAACCACCCCGGGAAGCACTCCTACGAGCAGTACTTC. It specifies CASSNHPGKHSYEQYF.

This clone came up once. The rearrangement links TRBV4-2 to TRBJ2-1, with D perhaps TRBD2 (5 bases). CDR3 length: 18 amino acids. V gave up 0 bases and J gave up 0 bases, with 15 bases separating them. The germline gives CDR1 LGHNA, CDR2 YNFKEQ. CDR3 residues: CASSQELMGADSYNEQFF. CDR3 bases: TGTGCCAGCAGCCAAGAACTGATGGGAGCTGACTCCTACAATGAGCAGTTCTTC.

The chain has TRBV10-2 and TRBJ1-1, with D hard to call. CDR3 size: 16 residues. Germline CDR1 reads WSHSY; CDR2 reads SAAADI. Trimming pared 0 bases from V and 2 bases from J, leaving 13 bases between. CDR3 sequence (DNA): TGCGCCAGCAGTGAGTCCGTCGGGTTATCAAACACTGAAGCTTTCTTT. Translated: CASSESVGLSNTEAFF.

The rearrangement links TRBV7-2 to TRBJ1-6; D remains ambiguous. Trimming cost V 3 bases and J 0 bases, with 12 bases left between them. Germline assignment: CDR1 SGHTA and CDR2 FQGNSA. CDR3 size: 17 residues. This chain's CDR3 is CASSFRPGSSYNSPLHF. The CDR3 DNA sequence: TGTGCCAGCAGCTTCCGACCTGGGAGCTCCTATAATTCACCCCTCCACTTT.

The chain has TRBV11-2 and TRBJ2-3, with TRBD2 matching over 11 bases. This CDR3 comprises 17 residues. In germline, CDR1 is SGHAT, CDR2 FQNNGV. V lost 1 base to trimming and J lost 4 bases; unmatched junction nucleotides: 7. The CDR3 coding sequence is TGTGCCAGCAGCTTAGGGTTTAGCGGGGGGGCCCCAGATACGCAGTATTTT. Translation gives CASSLGFSGGAPDTQYF.

This clone was found once. The V call is TRBV11-2, the J call TRBJ2-3, with D maybe TRBD2 (6 bases). The CDR3 totals 16 residues. V gave up 0 bases and J gave up 6 bases, with 16 bases separating them. Germline CDR1 is SGHAT and CDR2 is FQNNGV. The DNA of the CDR3 is TGTGCCAGCAGCTTAGATTTCCGGACTACCTCCGATACGCAGTATTTT. Residues: CASSLDFRTTSDTQYF.

The J gene is TRBJ1-2, the V gene TRBV12-5; D call uncertain. Trimming took 2 bases from V and 4 from J, leaving 14 bases between them. Germline CDR1 and CDR2: LGHNT and FRNRAP. The CDR3 contains 15 residues. The CDR3 DNA reads TGTGCTAGTGGTTTGAGGACTGATCTAGGCTATGGCTACACCTTC. It codes for CASGLRTDLGYGYTF.

V usage is TRBV25-1 and J usage is TRBJ1-3; D uncertain. V was shortened by 4 bases and J by 0 bases, with 10 bases between the two germline ends. Germline V gives CDR1 MGHDK, CDR2 SYGVNS. CDR3 size: 15 residues. In nucleotides, the CDR3 is TGTGCCAGCAGTGCCACGACAATCTCTGGAAACACCATATATTTT. This translates into CASSATTISGNTIYF.

The chain combines TRBV29-1 with TRBJ1-1, with D possibly being TRBD1 (6 bases). This CDR3 region has 11 residues. Germline lookup yields CDR1 SQVTM and CDR2 ANQGSEA. Trimming removed 8 bases at V and 12 bases at J, with 19 bases between. CDR3 residues: CSLTFTGITFF. The CDR3 DNA follows: TGCAGCCTAACGTTCACAGGGATAACTTTCTTT.